This T cell receptor beta chain is drawn from a study of Tregs in tolerant kidney transplant recipients (dated by TCRdb to the late 2010s). A note on the overall study: The transplants used related donors with nonmyeloablative bone marrow transplantation, and mixed chimerism in the human trials was transient. The study applied TCRbeta sequencing to find donor-specific regulatory T cells before combined kidney and bone marrow transplantation and then followed those same cells after transplant. Overall results and qualifications from the work: In tolerant patients, donor-specific Tregs expanded more than Tregs overall, which suggests antigen-driven rather than nonspecific expansion. Because the study included only a small number of patients, the results must be confirmed in larger populations and under other immunosuppression protocols. Biological reproducibility was not examined directly, but technical replication error appeared to be minimal. Expanding Tregs with activated donor B cells appeared to identify the most biologically relevant and donor-specific TCRbeta repertoire. For some patients the PCR primers changed over time, which made it impossible to compare the samples from those patients at the nucleotide level.

Turning to this clone: Its antigen is currently not known. Read data end 3 residues before the CDR3 end; the end is taken from the germline J gene.

For TCRbeta CDR3 sequencing, genomic DNA was extracted from sorted cells using the QIAGEN DNeasy Blood and Tissue Kit. High-throughput TCRbeta CDR3 sequencing was carried out commercially through immunoSEQ, with PCR amplification with bias correction and internal controls included. Turning to the authors' computational methods: A unique productive TCRbeta sequence was defined by the CDR3 nucleotide sequence when primers matched, and otherwise by the CDR3 amino acid sequence together with the Vbeta and Jbeta genes. Sorting error was corrected by removing sequences shared between sorted populations at a frequency ratio of 2:1 or less, and the remaining shared sequences were assigned to the higher population. A sequence counted as donor-reactive if, in CFSE-low cells, the sequence had a frequency of at least 0.01% and was expanded at least 5-fold compared with unstimulated cells. Jensen-Shannon divergence, calculated on the top 100 TCRbeta sequences ranked by frequency, was used to quantify repertoire divergence. For any sample with multiple sequencing runs, sorting error was corrected in each run separately before the runs were pooled. What TCRdb holds here is the immuneACCESS table cut down to in-frame rearrangements. Part of the clones is not present; checked against another copy, under half of the missing clones reflect an unresolved V gene, and the others are unexplained. D and trimming come from the DNA, and the V and J calls and clone size come from that table. This sample's table contains around 48,000 clones. 0.75% to 0.95% of the sample rests with the top ten.

In the germline V gene, CDR1 corresponds to SGHRS and CDR2 to YFSETQ. Reading from cysteine to phenylalanine, the CDR3 counts 14 amino acids. The 33 bases shown cover part of the CDR3, and their frame starts at base 1. From V the trimming removes 7 bases and from J it removes 4 bases, while the gene matches leave 6 bases of the junction unaccounted for. The sample's time point label, in plain terms: blood sample drawn before combined kidney and bone marrow transplant. Unstimulated Tregs (CD4+CD25+CD127-), CD4+ non-Tregs (CD4+CD25-), CD4 and CD8 cells were FACS-sorted from thawed PBMCs. The patients were a few recipients of combined kidney and bone marrow transplants from the ITN036ST trial, and samples were available only from these trial subjects. Healthy control blood was separated into PBMCs by Ficoll density gradient and cryopreserved, and patient PBMCs were collected both before and after transplant.

The receptor was isolated from a human donor who received a combined kidney and bone marrow transplant. Here the sequenced sample was CD4+ T cells from blood, taken before the transplant. The V and J genes are TRBV5-1 and TRBJ2-2; 8 central nucleotides agree with TRBD2. CDR3 sequence: CASREGSSTGELFF. CDR3 DNA (partial): TGCGCCAGCCGGGAGGGGTCGTCCACCGGGGAG.